This TCR beta chain was retrieved from a study of cytomegalovirus exposure and HLA in healthy donors. This CDR3 has 14 residues. The germline V gene encodes CDR1 MNHEY and CDR2 SMNVEV (reference sequence). Trimming removed 2 bases at V and 2 bases at J, with 8 bases between. Researchers ran the PCR with 60 Vbeta and 13 Jbeta primers. TCRdb's table, derived via immunoSEQ multiplex PCR, lists solely in-frame clones and lacks some. The table includes some 90,000 clones, nearly 70% detected once. This clonotype was sampled from a man in his fifties or sixties in good health and CMV-seronegative. Sequencing input: PBMCs. V is TRBV27 and J is TRBJ2-3, with TRBD1 as a possible D gene (5 bases). CDR3 residues: CASSLRQITDTQYF. The CDR3, as DNA: TGTGCCAGCAGTTTACGACAGATCACAGATACGCAGTATTTT.